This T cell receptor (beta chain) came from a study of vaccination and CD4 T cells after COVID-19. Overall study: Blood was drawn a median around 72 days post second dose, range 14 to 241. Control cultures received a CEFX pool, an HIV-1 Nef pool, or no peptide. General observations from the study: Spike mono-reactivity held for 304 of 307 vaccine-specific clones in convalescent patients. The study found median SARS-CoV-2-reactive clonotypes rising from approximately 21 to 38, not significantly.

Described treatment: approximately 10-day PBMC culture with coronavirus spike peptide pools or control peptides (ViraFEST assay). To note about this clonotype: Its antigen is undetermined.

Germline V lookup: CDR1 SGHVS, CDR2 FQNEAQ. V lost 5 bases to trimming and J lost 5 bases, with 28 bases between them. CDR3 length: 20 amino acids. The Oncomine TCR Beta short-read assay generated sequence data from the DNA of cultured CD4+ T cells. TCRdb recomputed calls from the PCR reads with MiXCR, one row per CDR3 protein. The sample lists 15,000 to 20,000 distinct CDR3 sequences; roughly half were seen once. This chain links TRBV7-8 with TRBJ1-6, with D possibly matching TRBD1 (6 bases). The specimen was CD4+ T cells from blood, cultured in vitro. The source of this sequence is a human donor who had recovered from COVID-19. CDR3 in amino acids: CASSLLAAGHRSGNNSPLHF. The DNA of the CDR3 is TGTGCCAGCAGCCTACTTGCGGCGGGACACAGGTCAGGGAATAATTCACCCCTCCACTTT.